These 32 T cell receptor beta chains were all obtained from the same sample, sequenced in a study of T-cell memory formation after mild COVID-19 listed by TCRdb under 2021. Libraries were built with 5' RACE. TCRdb records Illumina NovaSeq 6000 as the sequencer. TCRdb reworked the public reads: Q25 trimming with fastp, MiXCR clone assembly, productive beta chains retained. Identical CDR3 protein sequences are pooled into one entry, listed with their most common genes and DNA. The sample table contains roughly 4,800 distinct CDR3 sequences; only one count was recorded for about 24% of them. The leading ten clones occupy roughly 2.3% of the sample. The sample comprised PBMCs or a T cell subset sorted from them (not recorded which). All receptors come from an adult who had mild COVID-19 (a few samples of this study predate the infection). The sample titles of this study are shuffled in the database, so cell type and time point are left out.

Relative to its sample, this clonotype is medium-sized. The chain recombines TRBV11-2 with TRBJ2-5; the D gene is possibly TRBD2 (6 bases). The length of the CDR3 is 15 residues. CDR1 is SGHAT, CDR2 FQNNGV, per germline. V shed 2 bases and J shed 5 bases, with 15 bases lying between them. The CDR3 loop is CASSLTRPSDETQYF. The CDR3 bases are TGTGCCAGCAGCTTAACAAGGCCTAGCGATGAGACCCAGTACTTC.

This clonotype is termed medium-sized. The V call is TRBV20-1, the J call TRBJ1-2; no reliable D call. V lost 6 bases and J 4 bases, leaving 18 bases between the germline ends. CDR1 and CDR2 from the germline V gene are DFQATT and SNEGSKA (reference sequence). The CDR3 is 14 residues long. The CDR3: CSAPAAPTPYGYTF. The CDR3 nucleotides read TGCAGTGCCCCCGCCGCGCCGACTCCCTATGGCTACACCTTC.

In this sample, this clonotype is medium-sized (0.01 to 0.1%). The rearrangement links TRBV3-1 to TRBJ2-5, with D unclear. V lost 0 bases to trimming and J lost 4 bases, with 12 bases between them. Germline CDR1 and CDR2: LGHDT and YNNKEL (reference sequence). The CDR3 consists of 15 residues. CDR3 protein: CASSQDIGRGETQYF. CDR3 DNA sequence: TGTGCCAGCAGCCAAGATATAGGGCGAGGAGAGACCCAGTACTTC.

This clonotype is medium-sized in the sample. The rearrangement links TRBV7-6 to TRBJ2-5; D remains ambiguous. Trimming cost V 3 bases and J 0 bases, with 8 bases left between them. This CDR3 region has 14 residues. The V gene's germline CDR1 is SGHVS and CDR2 FNYEAQ. The CDR3 loop is CASSFLQNQETQYF. CDR3 DNA sequence: TGTGCCAGCAGCTTTTTACAGAACCAAGAGACCCAGTACTTC.

The CDR3 coding sequence is TGTGCCAGCAGCCAAGACGGACTAGCGGGAGACACAGATACGCAGTATTTT. Its protein is CASSQDGLAGDTDTQYF. The chain is built from TRBV3-1 and TRBJ2-3; the match to TRBD2 covers 13 bases. The CDR3 has 17 residues. From germline, CDR1 is LGHDT and CDR2 YNNKEL (reference sequence). The trim removed 0 bases at V and 2 bases at J, leaving 2 bases unmatched.

By proportion, this clonotype is medium-sized (0.01 to 0.1%). J is TRBJ1-1 and V is TRBV6-6, with D perhaps matching TRBD1 (6 bases). The CDR3 has 13 residues. Germline-derived CDR1 and CDR2 are MNHNY and SVGAGI (reference sequence). V gave up 2 bases and J gave up 5 bases, with 9 bases separating them. CDR3 DNA: TGTGCCAGCAGTTACGGGGGCCGGACTGAAGCTTTCTTT. Amino acids: CASSYGGRTEAFF.

This clonotype rates as medium-sized. For the CDR3, the DNA is TGTGCCACCAGTGACCGGGGGACTGGAAGTTACAATGAGCAGTTCTTC. Translated: CATSDRGTGSYNEQFF. The chain is built from TRBV24-1 and TRBJ2-1, with D possibly TRBD2 on 6 matching bases. Germline lookup yields CDR1 KGHDR and CDR2 SFDVKD. The CDR3 consists of 16 residues. V lost 4 bases, J lost 4 bases, and 16 bases lay in between.

This clonotype is medium-sized. The genes are TRBV20-1 and TRBJ1-2; 8 nucleotides align to TRBD1. Per the germline V gene, CDR1 is DFQATT and CDR2 is SNEGSKA (reference sequence). The CDR3 contains 15 residues. V shed 6 bases and J 4 bases; nucleotides not matched to a gene: 13. The CDR3, as DNA: TGCAGTGCGCCCGAGGTTGCAGGGGGCATCTATGGCTACACCTTC. Protein: CSAPEVAGGIYGYTF.

This clonotype is labeled medium-sized (0.01 to 0.1%). The chain joins TRBV28 to TRBJ1-1; 9 positions agree with TRBD1. The CDR3 covers 17 residues. V trimming: 5 bases; J trimming: 4 bases; junction bases outside the gene matches: 14. CDR1 is MDHEN, CDR2 SYDVKM, per germline. CDR3 sequence reads: CASSLGTGPAQGTEAFF. DNA of the CDR3: TGTGCCAGCAGTCTAGGGACAGGGCCAGCGCAGGGCACTGAAGCTTTCTTT.

This clonotype qualifies as medium-sized. The chain carries TRBV28 and TRBJ2-1; unclear D gene. V was clipped by 1 base and J by 14 bases, with 15 bases between them. CDR3 length: 13 residues. Per germline, CDR1 MDHEN and CDR2 SYDVKM. The CDR3 loop reads CASSLSYGEGKFF. In DNA form, the CDR3 reads TGTGCCAGCAGTTTATCATATGGGGAAGGGAAGTTCTTC.

By share, this clonotype ranks as medium-sized. The genes are TRBV5-1 and TRBJ2-2; 8 bases fit TRBD1. Unmatched junction bases numbered 7, after V lost 4 bases and J lost 8 bases. The CDR3 has 14 residues. Germline V gene sequence: CDR1 SGHRS, CDR2 YFSETQ. The CDR3 region has the DNA TGCGCCAGCAGCCCGGACAGGGCTGGTGGGGAGCTGTTTTTT. It specifies CASSPDRAGGELFF. Filled out from reference TRBV5-1 and TRBJ2-2, the complete variable domain reads KAGVTQTPRYLIKTRGQQVTLSCSPISGHRSVSWYQQTPGQGLQFLFEYFSETQRNKGNFPGRFSGRQFSNSRSEMNVSTLELGDSALYLCASSPDRAGGELFFGEGSRLTVL.

In its sample, this clonotype ranks as medium-sized. This chain joins TRBV29-1 and TRBJ2-1, with D possibly being TRBD1 (6 bases). The germline V and J ends were trimmed by 3 bases and 4 bases, with 10 bases remaining between them. CDR1 is SQVTM, CDR2 ANQGSEA, per germline. The CDR3 contains 13 residues. CDR3 sequence reads: CSVETGSYNEQFF. The CDR3 nucleotides read TGCAGCGTTGAGACAGGTTCTTACAATGAGCAGTTCTTC.

Relative to its sample, this clonotype is medium-sized. V usage is TRBV12-3 or TRBV12-4 and J usage is TRBJ1-1; TRBD1 matches 9 bases. V lost 5 bases and J lost 0; bases outside the gene matches: 4. The CDR3 is 15 amino acids. CDR3 nucleotides: TGTGCCAGCAGTAGGACAGGGGCCATGAACACTGAAGCTTTCTTT. This translates into CASSRTGAMNTEAFF.

This clonotype has at least ten counts. The V gene is TRBV3-1, the J gene TRBJ1-2; D is perhaps TRBD1 (5 bases). This CDR3 spans 14 amino acids. Per germline, CDR1 LGHDT and CDR2 YNNKEL (reference sequence). The V end was cut by 2 bases, the J end by 0 bases, with 7 bases between. The CDR3 sequence: CASSQPGSNYGYTF. CDR3 nucleotide sequence: TGTGCCAGCAGCCAACCAGGGTCTAACTATGGCTACACCTTC.

This clonotype was detected many times. The chain joins TRBV3-1 to TRBJ1-1; D gene uncertain. CDR3 size: 11 residues. Germline V gene data show CDR1 as LGHDT and CDR2 as YNNKEL (reference sequence). V gave up 3 bases and J gave up 10 bases, with 9 bases separating them. The CDR3 DNA is TGTGCCAGCAGCCACCGGTGGGGAGCTTTCTTT. Amino acid sequence: CASSHRWGAFF.

Within the sample, this clonotype is medium-sized. The V gene is TRBV6-5, the J gene TRBJ2-7, with TRBD2 identical over 9 bases. In germline, CDR1 is MNHEY, CDR2 SVGAGI. After removal of 6 bases from V and 2 bases from J, the junction contained 11 bases not matched to a gene. The CDR3 extends over 16 amino acids. The CDR3 reads CASSPGTSPLTYEQYF. The DNA of the CDR3 is TGTGCCAGCAGCCCGGGGACTAGCCCTTTGACCTACGAGCAGTACTTC.

The chain is built from TRBV12-3 or TRBV12-4 and TRBJ2-7; possible D gene TRBD2, 5 bases. Trimming took off 3 bases at V and 0 bases at J, with 9 bases between the two ends. The CDR3 covers 14 residues. The chain's CDR3 is CASSFGSISYEQYF. The DNA of the CDR3 is TGTGCCAGCAGTTTTGGGAGTATCTCCTACGAGCAGTACTTC.

This clonotype counts as medium-sized (0.01 to 0.1%). The chain recombines TRBV5-1 with TRBJ2-1; D unclear. There are 11 residues in the CDR3. Germline V gene lookup returns CDR1 SGHRS and CDR2 YFSETQ. With 0 bases removed from V and 8 bases from J, the gap between germline ends came to 3 bases. CDR3 DNA sequence: TGCGCCAGCAGCTTGGGTTATGAGCAGTTCTTC. It specifies CASSLGYEQFF.

Sample share makes this clonotype medium-sized. The chain is built from TRBV7-3 and TRBJ2-5, with TRBD2 identical over 7 bases. This CDR3 comprises 14 residues. CDR1 is SGHTA, CDR2 FQGTGA, per germline. V dropped 1 base and J dropped 4; count of bases not matched to a gene: 3. The CDR3 DNA is TGTGCCAGCAGCTTAATGGGGGGGAGAGAGACCCAGTACTTC. This gives the protein CASSLMGGRETQYF.

By proportion, this clonotype is medium-sized. This sequence joins TRBV20-1 and TRBJ2-3; tentative D call: TRBD2 (5 bases). Germline CDR1 DFQATT, CDR2 SNEGSKA (reference sequence). The CDR3 runs to 14 residues. V was clipped by 5 bases and J by 1 base, with 13 bases between them. In DNA, the CDR3 is TGCAGTGCTTGGGTCGGGCGGGGCACAGATACGCAGTATTTT. Encoded protein: CSAWVGRGTDTQYF.

This clonotype is labeled medium-sized. This rearrangement joins TRBV5-1 to TRBJ1-5; the match to TRBD1 covers 9 bases. Germline trimming cut 4 bases from V and 8 bases from J; bases unmatched to any gene: 10. The CDR3 totals 15 residues. CDR1 is SGHRS and CDR2 is YFSETQ in the germline V gene. CDR3 in DNA: TGCGCCAGCAGCCTAGGGACAGGGAGGGGGGAGCCCCAGCATTTT. Amino acids: CASSLGTGRGEPQHF.

This clonotype is labeled as medium-sized. V is TRBV7-3 and J is TRBJ2-3; 9 bases map to TRBD2. Per germline, CDR1 SGHTA and CDR2 FQGTGA. Trimming at V came to 4 bases and at J to 4 bases, leaving 6 bases not matched to a gene. CDR3 size: 15 residues. The CDR3 coding sequence is TGTGCCAGCAGCTCAGCGGGGGGCCGGCCAGATACGCAGTATTTT. Amino acids: CASSSAGGRPDTQYF.

This clonotype is medium-sized. The chain uses TRBV28 and TRBJ2-3, with 8 bases that match TRBD2. The CDR3 length is 14 residues. With V trimmed by 8 bases and J by 5 bases, 9 bases remained unmatched. Germline V gene lookup returns CDR1 MDHEN and CDR2 SYDVKM. The CDR3 bases are TGTGCCAGCGACCCGGGGGGGCAGGAAGATACGCAGTATTTT. It encodes CASDPGGQEDTQYF.

This clonotype is deemed medium-sized. J is TRBJ2-3 and V is TRBV5-1, with 8 bases identical to TRBD2. Trimming removed 2 bases from V and 0 bases from J; junction bases left unmatched: 2. Germline V gene lookup returns CDR1 SGHRS and CDR2 YFSETQ. The CDR3 is 15 amino acids. CDR3: CASSLLADSTDTQYF. The DNA of the CDR3 is TGCGCCAGCAGCTTACTAGCGGATAGCACAGATACGCAGTATTTT. Combining the CDR3 with reference TRBV5-1 and TRBJ2-3 gives the whole variable domain KAGVTQTPRYLIKTRGQQVTLSCSPISGHRSVSWYQQTPGQGLQFLFEYFSETQRNKGNFPGRFSGRQFSNSRSEMNVSTLELGDSALYLCASSLLADSTDTQYFGPGTRLTVL.

This clonotype is categorized as medium-sized. The rearrangement joins TRBV4-3 to TRBJ1-4; unclear D gene. CDR1 and CDR2 (germline): LGHNA, YSLEER. Trimming stripped 1 base from V and 0 bases from J, with 15 bases between. The CDR3 covers 18 residues. The CDR3 spells CASSQARIGVATNEKLFF. The CDR3 DNA is TGCGCCAGCAGCCAAGCCCGCATCGGAGTTGCAACTAATGAAAAACTGTTTTTT.

This clonotype is categorized as medium-sized. The chain employs TRBV5-4 and TRBJ2-1, with TRBD2 matching over 10 bases. V gave up 0 bases and J gave up 7 bases; unmatched junction bases: 4. The CDR3 runs to 15 residues. CDR1 and CDR2 from the germline V gene are SGHNT and YYREEE (reference sequence). The DNA of the CDR3 is TGTGCCAGCAGCTTGGGGCTAGCGGGGGCGAATGAGCAGTTCTTC. As protein: CASSLGLAGANEQFF.

By its share, this clonotype is medium-sized. This chain uses TRBV7-8 with TRBJ2-7, with 15 bases identical to TRBD2. The trim removed 5 bases at V and 2 bases at J, leaving 13 bases unmatched. The V gene's germline CDR1 is SGHVS and CDR2 FQNEAQ. This CDR3 has 19 residues. The CDR3 loop is CASSPYPGLAGGFTYEQYF. The CDR3 DNA follows: TGTGCCAGCAGCCCTTATCCGGGACTAGCGGGGGGCTTTACCTACGAGCAGTACTTC.

This clonotype is medium-sized in the sample. The rearrangement joins TRBV9 to TRBJ1-1; D is unclear. The CDR3 sequence is 16 residues long. V lost 4 bases and J 0 bases, leaving 16 bases between the germline ends. The germline CDR1 and CDR2 sequences are SGDLS and YYNGEE. The CDR3 region has the DNA TGTGCCAGCAGCAGAGACCGGACGGATTTGAACACTGAAGCTTTCTTT. Encoded protein: CASSRDRTDLNTEAFF.

In its sample, this clonotype is medium-sized. CDR3 protein: CASSLAGGNQPQHF. The DNA of the CDR3 is TGTGCCAGCAGCTTAGCAGGTGGCAATCAGCCCCAGCATTTT. The rearrangement links TRBV7-2 to TRBJ1-5; D is unclear. Trimming cost V 0 bases and J 2 bases, with 5 bases left between them. Germline lookup yields CDR1 SGHTA and CDR2 FQGNSA. The CDR3 contains 14 residues.

The chain combines TRBV25-1 with TRBJ2-3; D gene unclear. This CDR3 region has 16 residues. CDR1 and CDR2 from the germline V gene are MGHDK and SYGVNS. V lost 0 bases to trimming and J lost 0 bases, with 10 bases between them. In DNA, the CDR3 is TGTGCCAGCAGTGAATACAGAGCAACTAGCACAGATACGCAGTATTTT. It is translated as CASSEYRATSTDTQYF.

This clonotype is termed medium-sized (0.01 to 0.1%). The gene calls are TRBV6-5 and TRBJ1-1, with a possible D match to TRBD1 (5 bases). The V and J ends lost 8 bases and 1 base respectively, with 11 bases between them. The CDR3 has 13 amino acids. Per germline, CDR1 MNHEY and CDR2 SVGAGI. This CDR3 is CASARGGNTEAFF. CDR3 nucleotide sequence: TGTGCCAGCGCAAGGGGTGGGAACACTGAAGCTTTCTTT.

By frequency in the sample, this clonotype is medium-sized (0.01 to 0.1%). This sequence joins TRBV14 and TRBJ2-7, with D maybe TRBD1 (5 bases). CDR1 and CDR2 from the germline V gene are SGHDN and FVKESK. The CDR3 length is 14 residues. V was shortened by 3 bases and J by 3 bases, with 12 bases between the two germline ends. The CDR3, as DNA: TGTGCCAGCAGCCACCAGGGATTCGTCTACGAGCAGTACTTC. It translates to CASSHQGFVYEQYF.